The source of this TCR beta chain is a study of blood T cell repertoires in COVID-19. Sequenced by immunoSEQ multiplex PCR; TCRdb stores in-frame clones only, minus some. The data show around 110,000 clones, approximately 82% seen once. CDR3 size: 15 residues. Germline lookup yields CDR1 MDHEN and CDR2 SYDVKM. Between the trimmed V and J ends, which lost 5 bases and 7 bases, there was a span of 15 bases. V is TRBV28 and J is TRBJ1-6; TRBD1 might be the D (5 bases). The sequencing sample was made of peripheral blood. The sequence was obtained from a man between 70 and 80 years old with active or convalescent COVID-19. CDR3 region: CASSLPGLDNSPLHF. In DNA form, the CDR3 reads TGTGCCAGCAGTCTACCGGGACTGGACAATTCACCCCTCCACTTT.